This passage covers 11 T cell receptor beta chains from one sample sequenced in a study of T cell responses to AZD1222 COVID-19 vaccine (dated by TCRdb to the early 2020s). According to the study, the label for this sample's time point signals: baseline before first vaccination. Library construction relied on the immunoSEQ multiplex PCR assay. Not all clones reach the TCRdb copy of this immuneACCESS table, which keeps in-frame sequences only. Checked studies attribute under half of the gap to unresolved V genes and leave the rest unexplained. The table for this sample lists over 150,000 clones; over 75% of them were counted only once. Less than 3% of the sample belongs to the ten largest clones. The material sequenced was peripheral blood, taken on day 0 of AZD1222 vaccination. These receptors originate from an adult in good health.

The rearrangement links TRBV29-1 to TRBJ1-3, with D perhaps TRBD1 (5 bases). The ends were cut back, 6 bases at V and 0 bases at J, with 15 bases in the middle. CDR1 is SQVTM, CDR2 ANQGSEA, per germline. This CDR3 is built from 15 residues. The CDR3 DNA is TGCAGCGTACAGGCCAGAAGGTCCTCTGGAAACACCATATATTTT. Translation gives CSVQARRSSGNTIYF.

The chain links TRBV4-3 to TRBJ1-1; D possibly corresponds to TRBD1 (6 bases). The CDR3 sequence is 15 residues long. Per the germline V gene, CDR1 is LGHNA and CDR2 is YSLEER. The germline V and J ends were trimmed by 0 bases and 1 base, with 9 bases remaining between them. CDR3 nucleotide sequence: TGCGCCAGCAGCCAAGATAGGGGGTGGAACACTGAAGCTTTCTTT. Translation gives CASSQDRGWNTEAFF.

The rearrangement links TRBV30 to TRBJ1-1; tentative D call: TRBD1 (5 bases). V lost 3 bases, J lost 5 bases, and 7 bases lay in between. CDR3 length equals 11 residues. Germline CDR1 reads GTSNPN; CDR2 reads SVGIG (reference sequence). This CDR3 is CAWSRETEAFF. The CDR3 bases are TGTGCCTGGAGCAGGGAAACTGAAGCTTTCTTT.

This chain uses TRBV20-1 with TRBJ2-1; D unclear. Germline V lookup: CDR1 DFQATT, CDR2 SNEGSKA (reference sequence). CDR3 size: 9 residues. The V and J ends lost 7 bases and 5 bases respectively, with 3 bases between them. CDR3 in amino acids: CSVNNEQFF. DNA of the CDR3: TGCAGTGTAAACAATGAGCAGTTCTTC.

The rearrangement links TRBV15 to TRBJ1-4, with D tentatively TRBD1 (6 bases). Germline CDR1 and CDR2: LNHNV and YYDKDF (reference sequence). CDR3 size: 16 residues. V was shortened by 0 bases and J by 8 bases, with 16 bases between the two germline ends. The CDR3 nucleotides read TGTGCCACCAGCAGAGATTTGGCAGGGGCCGAGGAAAAACTGTTTTTT. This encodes CATSRDLAGAEEKLFF.

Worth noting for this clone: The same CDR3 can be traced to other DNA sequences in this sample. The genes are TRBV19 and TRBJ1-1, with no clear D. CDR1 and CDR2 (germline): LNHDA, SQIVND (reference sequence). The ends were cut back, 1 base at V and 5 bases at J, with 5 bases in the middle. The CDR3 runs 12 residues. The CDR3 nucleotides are TGTGCCAGTAGTATAGGTTCAACTGAAGCTTTCTTT. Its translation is CASSIGSTEAFF.

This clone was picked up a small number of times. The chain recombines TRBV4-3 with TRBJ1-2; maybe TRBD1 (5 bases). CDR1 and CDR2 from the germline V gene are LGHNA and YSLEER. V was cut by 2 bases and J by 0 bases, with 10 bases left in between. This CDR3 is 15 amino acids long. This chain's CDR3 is CASSQTGPPNYGYTF. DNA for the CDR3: TGCGCCAGCAGCCAAACGGGACCTCCTAACTATGGCTACACCTTC.

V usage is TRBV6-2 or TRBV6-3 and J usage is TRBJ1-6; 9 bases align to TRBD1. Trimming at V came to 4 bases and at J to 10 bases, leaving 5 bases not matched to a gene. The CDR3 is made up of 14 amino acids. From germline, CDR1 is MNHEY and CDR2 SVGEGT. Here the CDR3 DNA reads TGTGCCAGCAGTTTCGCCGGGACAGGGTCACCCCTCCACTTT. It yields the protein CASSFAGTGSPLHF.

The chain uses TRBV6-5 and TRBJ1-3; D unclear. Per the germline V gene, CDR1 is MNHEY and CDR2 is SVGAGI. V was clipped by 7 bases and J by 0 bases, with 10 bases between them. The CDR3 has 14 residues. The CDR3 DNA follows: TGTGCCAGCACCGGCAGTCTCTCTGGAAACACCATATATTTT. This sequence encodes CASTGSLSGNTIYF.

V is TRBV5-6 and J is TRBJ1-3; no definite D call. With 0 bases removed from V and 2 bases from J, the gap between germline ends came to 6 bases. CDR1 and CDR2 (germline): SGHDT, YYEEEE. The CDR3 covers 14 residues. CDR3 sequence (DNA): TGTGCCAGCAGCTTGGGGGAGACTGGAAACACCATATATTTT. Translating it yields CASSLGETGNTIYF.

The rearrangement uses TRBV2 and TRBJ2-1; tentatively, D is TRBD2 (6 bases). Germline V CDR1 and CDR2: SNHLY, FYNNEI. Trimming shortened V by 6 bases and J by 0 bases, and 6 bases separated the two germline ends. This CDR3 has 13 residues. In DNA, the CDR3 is TGTGCCAGCAGGGGGGGCTCCTACAATGAGCAGTTCTTC. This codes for CASRGGSYNEQFF.